This record looks at one T cell receptor beta chain sequence and its context. What it binds is unknown. This entry belongs to a study of T cell responses to AZD1222 COVID-19 vaccine. Whole-study findings and limits: Clonal diversity may have been underestimated in mostly white British donors. Regions 160-218 and 743-854 held dominance among vaccine-associated CD4 TCRs, which spanned spike.

V was pared by 1 base and J by 5 bases, with 14 bases between. Germline CDR1 reads GTSNPN; CDR2 reads SVGIG (reference sequence). This CDR3 contains 14 residues. The protocol was immunoSEQ multiplex PCR, while the TCRdb copy is restricted to in-frame clones and leaves out a portion. The profile shows around 110,000 clones, roughly 87% of them singletons. Material: peripheral blood, obtained on day 0 of AZD1222 vaccination. The origin of this receptor is an adult in good health. The chain is built from TRBV30 and TRBJ1-2, with D possibly being TRBD1 (5 bases). For the CDR3, the DNA is TGTGCCTGGAGTGGGGGGGGGTGGATATATGGCTACACCTTC. It is translated as CAWSGGGWIYGYTF.